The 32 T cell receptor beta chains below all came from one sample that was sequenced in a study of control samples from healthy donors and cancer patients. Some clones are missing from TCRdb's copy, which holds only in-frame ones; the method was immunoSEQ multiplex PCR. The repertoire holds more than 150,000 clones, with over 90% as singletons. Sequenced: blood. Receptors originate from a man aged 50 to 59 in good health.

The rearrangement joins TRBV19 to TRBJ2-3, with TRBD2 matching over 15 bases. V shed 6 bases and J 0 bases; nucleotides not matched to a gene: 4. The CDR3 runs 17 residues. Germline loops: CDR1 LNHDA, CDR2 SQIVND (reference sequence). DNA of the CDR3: TGTGCCAGTAGCACCGGGACTAGCGGGAGGAGCACAGATACGCAGTATTTT. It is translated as CASSTGTSGRSTDTQYF.

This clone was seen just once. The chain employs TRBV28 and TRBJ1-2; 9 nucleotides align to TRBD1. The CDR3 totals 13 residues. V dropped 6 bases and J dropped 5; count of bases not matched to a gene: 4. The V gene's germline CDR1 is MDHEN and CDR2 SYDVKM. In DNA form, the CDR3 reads TGTGCCAGCAGAGGGACAGGGCAATATGGCTACACCTTC. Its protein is CASRGTGQYGYTF.

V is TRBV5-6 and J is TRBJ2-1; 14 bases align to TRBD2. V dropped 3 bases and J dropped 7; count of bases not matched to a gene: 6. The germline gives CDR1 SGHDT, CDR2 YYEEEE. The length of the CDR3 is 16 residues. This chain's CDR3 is CASSWGTSGSSNEQFF. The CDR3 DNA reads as TGTGCCAGCAGCTGGGGGACTAGCGGGAGTAGTAATGAGCAGTTCTTC.

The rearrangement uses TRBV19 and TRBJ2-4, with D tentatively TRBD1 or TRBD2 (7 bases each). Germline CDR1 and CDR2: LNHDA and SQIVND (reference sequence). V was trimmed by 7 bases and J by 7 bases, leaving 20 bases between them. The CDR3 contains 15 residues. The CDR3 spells CASTNPQGGTNIQYF. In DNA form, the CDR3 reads TGTGCCAGTACCAACCCGCAGGGGGGGACGAACATTCAGTACTTC. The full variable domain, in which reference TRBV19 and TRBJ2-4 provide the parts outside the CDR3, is DGGITQSPKYLFRKEGQNVTLSCEQNLNHDAMYWYRQDPGQGLRLIYYSQIVNDFQKGDIAEGYSVSREKKESFPLTVTSAQKNPTAFYLCASTNPQGGTNIQYFGAGTRLSVL.

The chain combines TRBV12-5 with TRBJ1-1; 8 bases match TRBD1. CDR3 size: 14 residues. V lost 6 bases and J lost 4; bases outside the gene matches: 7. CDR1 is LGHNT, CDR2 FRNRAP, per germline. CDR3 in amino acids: CASGSRGTGTEAFF. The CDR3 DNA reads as TGTGCTAGTGGCTCGCGGGGGACAGGCACTGAAGCTTTCTTT.

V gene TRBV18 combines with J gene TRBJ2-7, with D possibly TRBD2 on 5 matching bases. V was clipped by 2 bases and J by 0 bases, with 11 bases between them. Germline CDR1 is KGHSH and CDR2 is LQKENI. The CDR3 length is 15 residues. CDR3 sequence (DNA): TGTGCCAGCTCACCATTCCCGGGAAGCTCCTACGAGCAGTACTTC. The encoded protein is CASSPFPGSSYEQYF.

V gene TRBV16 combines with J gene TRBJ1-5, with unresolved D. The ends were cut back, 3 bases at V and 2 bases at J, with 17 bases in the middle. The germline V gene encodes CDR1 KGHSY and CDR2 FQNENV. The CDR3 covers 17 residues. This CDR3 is CASSHPAGPGGNQPQHF. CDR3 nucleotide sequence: TGTGCCAGCAGCCACCCTGCAGGACCGGGAGGCAATCAGCCCCAGCATTTT.

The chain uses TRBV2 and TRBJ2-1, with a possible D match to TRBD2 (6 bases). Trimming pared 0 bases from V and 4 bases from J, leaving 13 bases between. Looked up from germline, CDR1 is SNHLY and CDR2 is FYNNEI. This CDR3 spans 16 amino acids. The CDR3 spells CASSEASTRSYNEQFF. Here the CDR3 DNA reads TGTGCCAGCAGTGAAGCCTCGACTAGAAGTTACAATGAGCAGTTCTTC. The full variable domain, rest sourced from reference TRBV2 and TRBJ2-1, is EPEVTQTPSHQVTQMGQEVILRCVPISNHLYFYWYRQILGQKVEFLVSFYNNEISEKSEIFDDQFSVERPDGSNFTLKIRSTKLEDSAMYFCASSEASTRSYNEQFFGPGTRLTVL.

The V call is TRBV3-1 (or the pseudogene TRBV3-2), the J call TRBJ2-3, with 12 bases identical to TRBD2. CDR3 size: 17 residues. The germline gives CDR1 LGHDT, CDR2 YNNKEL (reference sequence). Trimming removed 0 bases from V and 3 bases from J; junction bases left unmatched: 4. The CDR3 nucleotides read TGTGCCAGCAGCCAAGATCAAGGACTAGCGGGGACAGATACGCAGTATTTT. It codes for CASSQDQGLAGTDTQYF.

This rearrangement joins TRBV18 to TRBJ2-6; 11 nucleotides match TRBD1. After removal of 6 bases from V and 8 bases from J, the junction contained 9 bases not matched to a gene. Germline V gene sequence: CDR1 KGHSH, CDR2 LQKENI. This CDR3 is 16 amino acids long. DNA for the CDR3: TGTGCCAGCTCGAGTACCGGGACAGGGGGGCCCAACGTCCTGACTTTC. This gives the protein CASSSTGTGGPNVLTF.

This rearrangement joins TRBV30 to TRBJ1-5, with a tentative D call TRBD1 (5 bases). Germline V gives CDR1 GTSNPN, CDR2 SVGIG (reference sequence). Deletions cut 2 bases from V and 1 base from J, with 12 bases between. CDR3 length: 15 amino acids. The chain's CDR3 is CAWSPGGASNQPQHF. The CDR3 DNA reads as TGTGCCTGGAGTCCAGGAGGGGCCAGCAATCAGCCCCAGCATTTT. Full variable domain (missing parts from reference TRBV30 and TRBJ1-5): SQTIHQWPATLVQPVGSPLSLECTVEGTSNPNLYWYRQAAGRGLQLLFYSVGIGQISSEVPQNLSASRPQDRQFILSSKKLLLSDSGFYLCAWSPGGASNQPQHFGDGTRLSIL.

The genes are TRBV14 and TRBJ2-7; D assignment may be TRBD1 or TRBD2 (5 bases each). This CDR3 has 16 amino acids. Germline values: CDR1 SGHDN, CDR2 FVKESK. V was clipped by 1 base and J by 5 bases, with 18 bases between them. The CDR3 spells CASSQGSRQGPDEQYF. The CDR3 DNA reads TGTGCCAGCAGCCAAGGTTCTAGGCAGGGACCCGACGAGCAGTACTTC.

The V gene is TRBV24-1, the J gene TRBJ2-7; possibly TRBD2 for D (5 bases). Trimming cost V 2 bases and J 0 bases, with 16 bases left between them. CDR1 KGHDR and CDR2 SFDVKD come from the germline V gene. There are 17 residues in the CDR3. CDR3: CATSDSKQRYLSYEQYF. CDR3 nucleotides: TGTGCCACCAGTGATTCAAAGCAGCGGTACCTCTCCTACGAGCAGTACTTC.

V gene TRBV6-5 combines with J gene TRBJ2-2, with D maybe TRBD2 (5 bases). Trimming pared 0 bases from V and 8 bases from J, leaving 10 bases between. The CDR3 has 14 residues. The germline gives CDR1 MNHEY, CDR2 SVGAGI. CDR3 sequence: CASSYSITGGELFF. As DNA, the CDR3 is TGTGCCAGCAGTTACTCGATTACGGGGGGGGAGCTGTTTTTT.

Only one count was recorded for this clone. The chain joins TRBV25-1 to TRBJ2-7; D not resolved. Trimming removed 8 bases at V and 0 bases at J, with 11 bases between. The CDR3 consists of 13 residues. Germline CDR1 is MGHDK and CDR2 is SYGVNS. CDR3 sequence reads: CASRKDISYEQYF. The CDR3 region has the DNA TGTGCCAGCCGAAAAGACATCTCCTACGAGCAGTACTTC.

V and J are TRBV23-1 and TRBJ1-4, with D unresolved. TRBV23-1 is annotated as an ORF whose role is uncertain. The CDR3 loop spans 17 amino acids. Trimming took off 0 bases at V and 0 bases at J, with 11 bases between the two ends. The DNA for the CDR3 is TGCGCCAGCAGTCAATCGGAGGCGGACGCAACTAATGAAAAACTGTTTTTT. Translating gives CASSQSEADATNEKLFF.

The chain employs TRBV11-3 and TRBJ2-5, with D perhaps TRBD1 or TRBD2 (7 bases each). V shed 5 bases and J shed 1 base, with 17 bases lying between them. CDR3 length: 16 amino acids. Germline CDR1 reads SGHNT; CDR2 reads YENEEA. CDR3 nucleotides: TGTGCCAGCAGCGTCTCCCCAGGGGGGGGCCAAGAGACCCAGTACTTC. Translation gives CASSVSPGGGQETQYF. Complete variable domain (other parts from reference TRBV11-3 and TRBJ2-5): EAGVVQSPRYKIIEKKQPVAFWCNPISGHNTLYWYLQNLGQGPELLIRYENEEAVDDSQLPKDRFSAERLKGVDSTLKIQPAELGDSAVYLCASSVSPGGGQETQYFGPGTRLLVL.

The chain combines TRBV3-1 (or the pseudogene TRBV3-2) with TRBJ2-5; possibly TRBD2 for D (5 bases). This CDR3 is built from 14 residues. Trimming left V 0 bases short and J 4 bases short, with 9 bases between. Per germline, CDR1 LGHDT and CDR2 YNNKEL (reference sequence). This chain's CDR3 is CASSQDLRGETQYF. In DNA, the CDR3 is TGTGCCAGCAGCCAAGATCTTCGGGGAGAGACCCAGTACTTC.

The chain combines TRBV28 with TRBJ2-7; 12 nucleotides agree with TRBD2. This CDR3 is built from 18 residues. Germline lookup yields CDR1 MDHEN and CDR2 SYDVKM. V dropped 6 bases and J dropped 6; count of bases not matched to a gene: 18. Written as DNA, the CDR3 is TGTGCCAGCAGCCCTCCGGGCCCATCTAGCGGGAGGGCCCTCGAGCAGTACTTC. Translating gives CASSPPGPSSGRALEQYF.

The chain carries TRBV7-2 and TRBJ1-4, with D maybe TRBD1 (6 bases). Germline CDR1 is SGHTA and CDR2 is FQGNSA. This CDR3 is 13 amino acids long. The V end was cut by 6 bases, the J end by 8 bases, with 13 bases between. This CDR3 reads CASSIQGGEKLFF. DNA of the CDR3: TGTGCCAGCAGTATACAGGGTGGGGAAAAACTGTTTTTT.

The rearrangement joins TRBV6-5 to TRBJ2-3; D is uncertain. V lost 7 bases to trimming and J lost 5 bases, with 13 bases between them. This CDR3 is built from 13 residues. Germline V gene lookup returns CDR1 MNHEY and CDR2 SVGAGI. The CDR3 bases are TGTGCCAGCACGCCTCTCTGGGAAGATACGCAGTATTTT. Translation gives CASTPLWEDTQYF.

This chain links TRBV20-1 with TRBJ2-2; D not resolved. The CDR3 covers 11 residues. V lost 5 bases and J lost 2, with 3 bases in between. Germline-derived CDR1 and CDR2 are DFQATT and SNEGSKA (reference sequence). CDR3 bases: TGCAGTGCTCCTAACACCGGGGAGCTGTTTTTT. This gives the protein CSAPNTGELFF.

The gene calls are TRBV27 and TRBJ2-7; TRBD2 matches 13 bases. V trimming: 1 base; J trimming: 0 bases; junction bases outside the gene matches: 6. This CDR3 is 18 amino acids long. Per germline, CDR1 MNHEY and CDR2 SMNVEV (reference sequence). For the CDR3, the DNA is TGTGCCAGCAGTTTATTCGGGACTAGCGGGATCAACTCCTACGAGCAGTACTTC. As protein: CASSLFGTSGINSYEQYF.

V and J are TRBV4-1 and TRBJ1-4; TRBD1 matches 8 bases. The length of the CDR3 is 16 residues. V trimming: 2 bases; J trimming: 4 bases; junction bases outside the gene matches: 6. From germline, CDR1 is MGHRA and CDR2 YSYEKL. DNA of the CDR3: TGCGCCAGCAGCCAACCCCTCAGGGGGCTTAATGAAAAACTGTTTTTT. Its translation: CASSQPLRGLNEKLFF.

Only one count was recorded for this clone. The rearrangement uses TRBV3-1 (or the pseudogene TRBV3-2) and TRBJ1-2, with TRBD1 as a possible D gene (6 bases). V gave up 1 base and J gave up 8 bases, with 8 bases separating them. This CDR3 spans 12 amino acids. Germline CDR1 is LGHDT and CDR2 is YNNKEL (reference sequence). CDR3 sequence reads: CASSQVQGGYTF. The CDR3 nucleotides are TGTGCCAGCAGCCAAGTACAGGGCGGCTACACCTTC.

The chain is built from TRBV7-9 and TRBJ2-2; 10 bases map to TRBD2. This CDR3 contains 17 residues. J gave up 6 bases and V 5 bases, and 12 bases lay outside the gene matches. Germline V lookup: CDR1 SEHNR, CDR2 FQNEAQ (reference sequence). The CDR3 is CASSPAAGLATAGELFF. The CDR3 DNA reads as TGTGCCAGCAGCCCCGCCGCGGGACTAGCGACGGCCGGGGAGCTGTTTTTT.

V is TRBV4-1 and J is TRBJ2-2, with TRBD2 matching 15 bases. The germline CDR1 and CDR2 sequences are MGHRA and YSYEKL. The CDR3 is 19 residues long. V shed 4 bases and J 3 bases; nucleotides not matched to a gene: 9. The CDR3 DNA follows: TGCGCCAGCAGCCGTTCGGGACTAGCGGGAGGTTCGGACACCGGGGAGCTGTTTTTT. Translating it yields CASSRSGLAGGSDTGELFF.

CDR3 sequence: CASSTYSYNEQFF. Written as DNA, the CDR3 is TGTGCCAGCAGTACTTACTCCTACAATGAGCAGTTCTTC. This chain uses TRBV11-3 with TRBJ2-1, with D uncertain. This CDR3 has 13 amino acids. Trimming took off 6 bases at V and 0 bases at J, with 6 bases between the two ends. Germline values: CDR1 SGHNT, CDR2 YENEEA.

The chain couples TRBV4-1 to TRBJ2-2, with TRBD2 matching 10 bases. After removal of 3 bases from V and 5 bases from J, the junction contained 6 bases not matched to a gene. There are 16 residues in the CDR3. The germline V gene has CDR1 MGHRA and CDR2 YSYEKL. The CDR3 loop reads CASSHGLAEHTGELFF. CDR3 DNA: TGCGCCAGCAGCCACGGACTAGCGGAGCATACCGGGGAGCTGTTTTTT.

CDR3 protein: CASSPRDLTDNEQFF. In DNA, the CDR3 is TGTGCCAGCAGCCCCCGGGACTTGACCGACAATGAGCAGTTCTTC. The V gene is TRBV3-1 (or the pseudogene TRBV3-2), the J gene TRBJ2-1, with a tentative D call TRBD2 (6 bases). The CDR3 spans 15 residues. The germline V and J ends were trimmed by 4 bases and 5 bases, with 15 bases remaining between them. Germline values: CDR1 LGHDT, CDR2 YNNKEL (reference sequence).

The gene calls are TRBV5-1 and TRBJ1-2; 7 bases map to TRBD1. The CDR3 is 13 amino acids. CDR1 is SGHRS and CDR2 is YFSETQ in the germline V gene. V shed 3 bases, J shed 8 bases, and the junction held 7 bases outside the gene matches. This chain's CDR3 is CASSSQGVGGYTF. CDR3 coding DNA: TGCGCCAGCAGCTCGCAGGGGGTTGGCGGCTACACCTTC.

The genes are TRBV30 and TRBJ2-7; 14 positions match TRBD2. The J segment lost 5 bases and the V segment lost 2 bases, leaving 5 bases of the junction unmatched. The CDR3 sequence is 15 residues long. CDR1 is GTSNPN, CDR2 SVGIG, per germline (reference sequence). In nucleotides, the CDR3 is TGTGCCTGGAGTCGACTAGCGGGAGGGCTAAACGAGCAGTACTTC. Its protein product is CAWSRLAGGLNEQYF. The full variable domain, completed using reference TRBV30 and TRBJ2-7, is SQTIHQWPATLVQPVGSPLSLECTVEGTSNPNLYWYRQAAGRGLQLLFYSVGIGQISSEVPQNLSASRPQDRQFILSSKKLLLSDSGFYLCAWSRLAGGLNEQYFGPGTRLTVT.